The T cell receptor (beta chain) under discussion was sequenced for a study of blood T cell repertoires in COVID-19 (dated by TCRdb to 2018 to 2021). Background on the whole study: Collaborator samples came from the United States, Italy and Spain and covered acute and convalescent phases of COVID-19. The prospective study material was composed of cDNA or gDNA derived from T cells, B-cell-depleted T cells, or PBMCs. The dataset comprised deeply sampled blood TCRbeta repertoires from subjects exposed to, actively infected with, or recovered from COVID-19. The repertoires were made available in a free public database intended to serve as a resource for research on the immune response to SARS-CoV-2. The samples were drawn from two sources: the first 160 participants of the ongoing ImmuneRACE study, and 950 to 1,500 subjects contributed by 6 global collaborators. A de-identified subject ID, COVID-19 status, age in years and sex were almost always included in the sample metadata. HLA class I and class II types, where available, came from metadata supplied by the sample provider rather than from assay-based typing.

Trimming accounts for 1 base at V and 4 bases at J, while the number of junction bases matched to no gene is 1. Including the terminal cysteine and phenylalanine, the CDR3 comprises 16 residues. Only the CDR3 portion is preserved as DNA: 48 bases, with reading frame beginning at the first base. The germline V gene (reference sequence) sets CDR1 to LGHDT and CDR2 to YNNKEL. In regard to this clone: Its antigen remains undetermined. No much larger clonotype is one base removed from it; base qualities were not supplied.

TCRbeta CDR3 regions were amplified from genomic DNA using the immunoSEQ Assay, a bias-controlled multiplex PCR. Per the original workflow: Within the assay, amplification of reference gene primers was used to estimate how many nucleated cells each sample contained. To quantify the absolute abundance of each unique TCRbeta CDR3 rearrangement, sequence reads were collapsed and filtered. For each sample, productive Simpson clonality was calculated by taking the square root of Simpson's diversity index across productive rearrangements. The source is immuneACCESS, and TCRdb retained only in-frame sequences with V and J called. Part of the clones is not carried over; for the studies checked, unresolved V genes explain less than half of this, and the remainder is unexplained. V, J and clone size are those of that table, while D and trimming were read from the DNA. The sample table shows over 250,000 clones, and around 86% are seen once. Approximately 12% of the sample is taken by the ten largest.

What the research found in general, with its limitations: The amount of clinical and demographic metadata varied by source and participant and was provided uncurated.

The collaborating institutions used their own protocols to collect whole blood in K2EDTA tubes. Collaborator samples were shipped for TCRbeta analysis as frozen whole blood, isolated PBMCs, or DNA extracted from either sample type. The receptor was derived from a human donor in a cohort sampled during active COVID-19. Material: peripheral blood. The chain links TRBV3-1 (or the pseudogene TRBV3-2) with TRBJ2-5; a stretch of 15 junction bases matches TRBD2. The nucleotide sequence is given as TGTGCCAGCAGCCAAGGGACTAGCGGGAGGGGAGAGACCCAGTACTTC. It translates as CASSQGTSGRGETQYF.